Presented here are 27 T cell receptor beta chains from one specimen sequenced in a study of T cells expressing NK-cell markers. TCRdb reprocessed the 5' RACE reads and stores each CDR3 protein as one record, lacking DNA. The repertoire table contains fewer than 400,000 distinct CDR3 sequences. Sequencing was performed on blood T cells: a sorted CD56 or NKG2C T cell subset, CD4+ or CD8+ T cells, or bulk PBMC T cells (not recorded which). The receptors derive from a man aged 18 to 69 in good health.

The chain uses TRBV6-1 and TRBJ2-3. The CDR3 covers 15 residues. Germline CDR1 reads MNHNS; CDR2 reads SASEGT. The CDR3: CASRLQNTRADTQYF.

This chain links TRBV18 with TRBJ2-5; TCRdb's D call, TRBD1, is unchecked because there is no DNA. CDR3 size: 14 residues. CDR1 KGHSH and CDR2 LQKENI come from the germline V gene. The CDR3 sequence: CASSPSGVGETQYF.

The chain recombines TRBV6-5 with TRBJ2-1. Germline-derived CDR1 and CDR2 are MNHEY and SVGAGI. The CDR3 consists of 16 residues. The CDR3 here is CASSYSGSGHNNEQFF.

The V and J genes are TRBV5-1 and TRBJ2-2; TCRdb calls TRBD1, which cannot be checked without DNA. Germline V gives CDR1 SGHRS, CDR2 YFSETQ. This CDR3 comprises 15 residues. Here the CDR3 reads CASSLIAGAGGELFF.

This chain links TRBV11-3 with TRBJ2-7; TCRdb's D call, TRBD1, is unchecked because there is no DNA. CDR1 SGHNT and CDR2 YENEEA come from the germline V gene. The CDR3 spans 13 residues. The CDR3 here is CASSSDRKGEQYF.

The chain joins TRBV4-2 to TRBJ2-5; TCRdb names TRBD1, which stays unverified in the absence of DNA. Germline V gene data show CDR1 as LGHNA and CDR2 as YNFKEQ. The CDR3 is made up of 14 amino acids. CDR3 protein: CASSQPGQGPAQYF.

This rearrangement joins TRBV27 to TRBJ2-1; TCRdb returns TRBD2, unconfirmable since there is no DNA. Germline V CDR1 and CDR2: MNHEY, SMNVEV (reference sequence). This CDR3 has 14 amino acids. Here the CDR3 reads CASSPRTSGNEQFF.

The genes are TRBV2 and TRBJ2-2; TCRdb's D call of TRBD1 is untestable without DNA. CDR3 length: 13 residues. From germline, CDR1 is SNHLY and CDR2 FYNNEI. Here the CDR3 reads CASLIQGYGELFF.

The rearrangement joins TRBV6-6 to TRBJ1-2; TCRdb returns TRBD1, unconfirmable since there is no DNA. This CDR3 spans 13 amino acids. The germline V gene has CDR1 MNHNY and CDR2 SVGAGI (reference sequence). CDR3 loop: CASNSLGPYGYTF.

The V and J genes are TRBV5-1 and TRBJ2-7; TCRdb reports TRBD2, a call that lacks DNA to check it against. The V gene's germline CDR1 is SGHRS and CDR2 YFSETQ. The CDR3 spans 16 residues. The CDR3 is CASSDIRRAPQGEQYF.

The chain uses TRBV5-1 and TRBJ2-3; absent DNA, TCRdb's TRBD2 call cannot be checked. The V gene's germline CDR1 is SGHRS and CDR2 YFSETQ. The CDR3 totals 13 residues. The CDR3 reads CASKGQSRDTQYF.

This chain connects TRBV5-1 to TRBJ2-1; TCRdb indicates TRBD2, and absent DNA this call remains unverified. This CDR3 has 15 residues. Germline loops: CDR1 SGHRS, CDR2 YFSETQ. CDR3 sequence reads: CASSLRLAGGDEQFF.

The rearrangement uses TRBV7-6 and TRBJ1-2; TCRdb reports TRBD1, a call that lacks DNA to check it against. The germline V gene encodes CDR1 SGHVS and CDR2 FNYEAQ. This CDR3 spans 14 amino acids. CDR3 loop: CASSGGTAVSGYTF.

The CDR3 loop is CASSQGHTYSYEQYF. The chain employs TRBV3-1 and TRBJ2-7; no DNA is available, so the TRBD1 call from TCRdb remains unchecked. This CDR3 region has 15 residues. Germline loops: CDR1 LGHDT, CDR2 YNNKEL (reference sequence).

CDR3 protein: CASSFEAGGINEQFF. This sequence joins TRBV5-6 and TRBJ2-1; TCRdb's D call of TRBD1 is untestable without DNA. The CDR3 totals 15 residues. CDR1 is SGHDT and CDR2 is YYEEEE in the germline V gene.

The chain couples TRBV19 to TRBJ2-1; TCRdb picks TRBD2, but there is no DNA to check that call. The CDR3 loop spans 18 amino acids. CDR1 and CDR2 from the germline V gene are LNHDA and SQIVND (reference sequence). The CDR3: CASTKGLVLIPPDNEQFF. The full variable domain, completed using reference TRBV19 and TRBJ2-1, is DGGITQSPKYLFRKEGQNVTLSCEQNLNHDAMYWYRQDPGQGLRLIYYSQIVNDFQKGDIAEGYSVSREKKESFPLTVTSAQKNPTAFYLCASTKGLVLIPPDNEQFFGPGTRLTVL.

The CDR3 here is CASQVRNTEAFF. The V gene is TRBV19, the J gene TRBJ1-1. Germline V gene lookup returns CDR1 LNHDA and CDR2 SQIVND (reference sequence). This CDR3 has 12 amino acids.

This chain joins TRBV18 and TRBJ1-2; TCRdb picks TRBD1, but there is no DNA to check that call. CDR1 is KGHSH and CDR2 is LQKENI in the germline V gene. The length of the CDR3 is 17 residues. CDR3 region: CASSPPSLRRAYYGYTF.

The CDR3 here is CASSFMRGVTIYF. The chain uses TRBV5-6 and TRBJ1-3. This CDR3 is built from 13 residues. Germline CDR1 SGHDT, CDR2 YYEEEE.

The CDR3 here is CASSHGYPEAFF. The genes are TRBV12-3 or TRBV12-4 and TRBJ1-1. There are 12 residues in the CDR3.

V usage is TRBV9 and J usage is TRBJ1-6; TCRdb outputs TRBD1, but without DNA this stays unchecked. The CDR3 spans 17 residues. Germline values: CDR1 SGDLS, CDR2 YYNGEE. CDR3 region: CASSSRDRGRPSAPLHF.

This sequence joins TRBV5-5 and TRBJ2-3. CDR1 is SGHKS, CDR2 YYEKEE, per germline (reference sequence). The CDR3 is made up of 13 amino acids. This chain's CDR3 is CASSFQYTDTQYF.

CDR3 region: CASSGRAGRGYTF. The chain recombines TRBV5-1 with TRBJ1-2. The CDR3 contains 13 residues. CDR1 and CDR2 from the germline V gene are SGHRS and YFSETQ. Full variable domain (remainder filled in from reference TRBV5-1 and TRBJ1-2): KAGVTQTPRYLIKTRGQQVTLSCSPISGHRSVSWYQQTPGQGLQFLFEYFSETQRNKGNFPGRFSGRQFSNSRSEMNVSTLELGDSALYLCASSGRAGRGYTFGSGTRLTVV.

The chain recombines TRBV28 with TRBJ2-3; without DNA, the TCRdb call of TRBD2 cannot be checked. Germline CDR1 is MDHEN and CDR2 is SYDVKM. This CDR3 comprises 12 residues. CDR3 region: CAGGRATDTQYF.

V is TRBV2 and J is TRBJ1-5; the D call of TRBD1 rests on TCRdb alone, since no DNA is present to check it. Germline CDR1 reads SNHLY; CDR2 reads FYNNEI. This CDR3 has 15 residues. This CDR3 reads CASRTSGTGVRAQHF.

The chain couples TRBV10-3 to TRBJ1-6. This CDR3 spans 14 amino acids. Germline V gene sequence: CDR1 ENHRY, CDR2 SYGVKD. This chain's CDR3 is CAISRTALNSPLHF.

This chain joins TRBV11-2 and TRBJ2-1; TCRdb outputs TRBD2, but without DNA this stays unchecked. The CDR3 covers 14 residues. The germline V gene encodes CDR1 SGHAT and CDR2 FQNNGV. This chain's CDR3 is CASRLAGMDNEQFF.